The 21 T cell receptor beta chains presented below share a single source sample, sequenced in a study of T cells in Graves' hyperthyroidism and ophthalmopathy. What was amplified from RNA transcripts were TCR beta CDR3 regions. The HTBI set primed first-round TCR CDR3 RT-PCR. One entry per CDR3 protein, called by TCRdb with MiXCR from the multiplex PCR reads. The sample includes 150,000 or so distinct CDR3 sequences, 9.4% of them seen just once. The sample comprised blood. The receptors here all came from a young woman with Graves' hyperthyroidism that later progressed to Graves' ophthalmopathy.

The rearrangement links TRBV7-2 to TRBJ1-2; 7 bases match TRBD1. The CDR3 is made up of 13 amino acids. Trimming at V came to 5 bases and at J to 6 bases, leaving 6 bases not matched to a gene. Germline CDR1 reads SGHTA; CDR2 reads FQGNSA. The CDR3 reads CASSTYRGNGYTF. The CDR3 coding sequence is TGTGCCAGCAGCACCTACAGGGGAAATGGCTACACCTTC.

This clonotype was seen at least ten times. V gene TRBV7-3 combines with J gene TRBJ1-1; D call uncertain. Germline CDR1 SGHTA, CDR2 FQGTGA. V was clipped by 1 base and J by 1 base, with 4 bases between them. The CDR3 has 13 residues. For the CDR3, the DNA is TGTGCCAGCAGCTTAAAGAGGAACACTGAAGCTTTCTTT. It specifies CASSLKRNTEAFF.

In its sample, this clonotype was seen many times. The chain links TRBV28 to TRBJ2-3; the match to TRBD1 covers 9 bases. The CDR3 contains 16 residues. Germline V lookup: CDR1 MDHEN, CDR2 SYDVKM. The J segment lost 2 bases and the V segment lost 6 bases, leaving 9 bases of the junction unmatched. The CDR3 DNA follows: TGTGCCAGCAGCTACTCCGGGACAGGGCCCACAGATACGCAGTATTTT. Translating gives CASSYSGTGPTDTQYF. The full variable domain, with the rest looked up from reference TRBV28 and TRBJ2-3, is DVKVTQSSRYLVKRTGEKVFLECVQDMDHENMFWYRQDPGLGLRLIYFSYDVKMKEKGDIPEGYSVSREKKERFSLILESASTNQTSMYLCASSYSGTGPTDTQYFGPGTRLTVL.

The chain combines TRBV15 with TRBJ2-1; 8 nucleotides match TRBD2. From germline, CDR1 is LNHNV and CDR2 YYDKDF (reference sequence). The J segment lost 7 bases and the V segment lost 1 base, leaving 9 bases of the junction unmatched. The CDR3 extends over 16 amino acids. CDR3 DNA sequence: TGTGCCACCAGCAGAGTTCGGGGGGGTGTAAGGAATGAGCAGTTCTTC. This sequence encodes CATSRVRGGVRNEQFF.

This clonotype has a handful of counts. J is TRBJ1-3 and V is TRBV18, with a possible D match to TRBD1 (5 bases). Germline CDR1 is KGHSH and CDR2 is LQKENI. The CDR3 is 16 residues long. Between the trimmed V and J ends, which lost 2 bases and 0 bases, there was a span of 11 bases. CDR3 residues: CASSPNTGSSGNTIYF. Here the CDR3 DNA reads TGTGCCAGCTCACCAAATACAGGAAGCTCTGGAAACACCATATATTTT.

The J gene is TRBJ2-1, the V gene TRBV19; D uncertain. CDR3 length: 16 amino acids. Deletions cut 1 base from V and 0 bases from J, with 10 bases between. Germline values: CDR1 LNHDA, CDR2 SQIVND (reference sequence). In DNA, the CDR3 is TGTGCCAGTAGTATAGCCGGGCAAAGCTCCTACAATGAGCAGTTCTTC. It yields the protein CASSIAGQSSYNEQFF.

This clonotype was seen a few times. The gene calls are TRBV4-1 and TRBJ2-1; TRBD1 agrees at 11 bases. The ends lost 6 bases at V and 0 bases at J; junction bases unmatched: 10. The CDR3 sequence is 18 residues long. CDR1 MGHRA and CDR2 YSYEKL come from the germline V gene. As DNA, the CDR3 is TGCGCCAGCAGGAGCGGGACAGGGGGTTCTCGCTCCTACAATGAGCAGTTCTTC. As protein: CASRSGTGGSRSYNEQFF.

This clonotype has only a few counts. The chain combines TRBV7-9 with TRBJ1-6; 8 positions match TRBD1. This CDR3 has 16 residues. The V and J ends lost 3 bases and 5 bases, in that order; junction bases with no gene match: 6. Germline V gene sequence: CDR1 SEHNR, CDR2 FQNEAQ (reference sequence). CDR3 region: CASSLDREVNNSPLHF. DNA of the CDR3: TGTGCCAGCAGCTTGGACAGGGAGGTTAATAATTCACCCCTCCACTTT. The complete variable domain, with remaining parts taken from reference TRBV7-9 and TRBJ1-6, reads DTGVSQNPRHKITKRGQNVTFRCDPISEHNRLYWYRQTLGQGPEFLTYFQNEAQLEKSRLLSDRFSAERPKGSFSTLEIQRTEQGDSAMYLCASSLDREVNNSPLHFGNGTRLTVT.

This clonotype was detected ten times or more. The chain employs TRBV5-5 and TRBJ1-5, with D possibly being TRBD1 (6 bases). The V gene lost 0 bases and the J gene lost 5 bases, with 15 bases spanning the gap. Germline lookup yields CDR1 SGHKS and CDR2 YYEKEE (reference sequence). This CDR3 comprises 16 residues. CDR3 amino acids: CASSLAGGGVYQPQHF. The CDR3 region has the DNA TGTGCCAGCAGCTTGGCCGGAGGGGGGGTTTATCAGCCCCAGCATTTT.

The table lists this clonotype with many counts. This sequence joins TRBV7-9 and TRBJ2-7; 9 bases are shared with TRBD1. CDR1 and CDR2 (germline): SEHNR, FQNEAQ (reference sequence). This CDR3 has 16 residues. V trimming: 4 bases; J trimming: 0 bases; junction bases outside the gene matches: 7. CDR3 coding DNA: TGTGCCAGCAGCTCAACAGGGGGCGACAGCTCCTACGAGCAGTACTTC. Its protein is CASSSTGGDSSYEQYF.

This clonotype was detected only a few times. The chain carries TRBV5-5 and TRBJ1-2, with 7 bases fitting TRBD1. The germline gives CDR1 SGHKS, CDR2 YYEKEE (reference sequence). V lost 0 bases to trimming and J lost 7 bases; unmatched junction nucleotides: 9. CDR3 length: 15 amino acids. CDR3 DNA sequence: TGTGCCAGCAGCTTGGGTGATAGGGGGCGCATTGGCTACACCTTC. Amino acid sequence: CASSLGDRGRIGYTF.

This clonotype was observed a single time. This may arise from a read error, as a much more abundant clone is one base away. J is TRBJ1-1 and V is TRBV10-3; 7 nucleotides align to TRBD1. The CDR3 runs 14 residues. Germline V gene sequence: CDR1 ENHRY, CDR2 SYGVKD. The CDR3 DNA is TGTGCCATCAGTGTGACAGGGACGGACACTGAAGTTTTCTTT. Its translation: CAISVTGTDTEVFF.

Ten or more counts support this clonotype. This sequence joins TRBV27 and TRBJ2-1, with 8 bases aligning to TRBD1. The germline V gene encodes CDR1 MNHEY and CDR2 SMNVEV (reference sequence). Losses at the gene ends were 4 bases for V and 3 bases for J; bases not matched to a gene: 8. This CDR3 has 16 residues. The CDR3 coding sequence is TGTGCCAGCAGTTCTCCAGGGGGCGGTGGCTACAATGAGCAGTTCTTC. Translating it yields CASSSPGGGGYNEQFF.

There are many counts of this clonotype. The J gene is TRBJ2-1, the V gene TRBV29-1, with TRBD1 identical over 8 bases. This CDR3 is 11 amino acids long. V shed 8 bases and J 6 bases; nucleotides not matched to a gene: 3. CDR1 is SQVTM and CDR2 is ANQGSEA in the germline V gene. CDR3 residues: CSSGQGNEQFF. CDR3 DNA sequence: TGCAGCTCTGGACAGGGCAATGAGCAGTTCTTC.

This clonotype has ten or more counts. V is TRBV10-3 and J is TRBJ1-2; D is undetermined. Germline V lookup: CDR1 ENHRY, CDR2 SYGVKD. There are 14 residues in the CDR3. The V end lost 6 bases, the J end lost 8 bases, and 19 bases lay between the germline ends. The CDR3 loop reads CAIRVSGSLPGYTF. In DNA form, the CDR3 reads TGTGCCATCAGGGTCTCAGGCTCCTTACCCGGCTACACCTTC.

There are many counts of this clonotype. The rearrangement uses TRBV20-1 and TRBJ2-1; 8 nucleotides align to TRBD2. Germline V CDR1 and CDR2: DFQATT, SNEGSKA (reference sequence). Trimming took 6 bases from V and 9 from J; bases not matched to a gene: 16. The CDR3 loop spans 15 amino acids. This CDR3 is CSAPSVREDKGEQFF. The CDR3 nucleotides read TGCAGTGCCCCATCGGTGCGGGAGGATAAGGGTGAGCAGTTCTTC.

This clonotype was counted many times. The rearrangement links TRBV29-1 to TRBJ2-3; TRBD2 matches 7 bases. This CDR3 has 15 residues. The ends lost 3 bases at V and 2 bases at J; junction bases unmatched: 8. Germline CDR1 reads SQVTM; CDR2 reads ANQGSEA. The CDR3 DNA is TGCAGCGTTGAGCTGCCTAGCGGATACACAGATACGCAGTATTTT. This gives the protein CSVELPSGYTDTQYF.

Many counts were recorded for this clonotype. The chain recombines TRBV6-5 with TRBJ1-2; 7 nucleotides align to TRBD1. Trimming cost V 0 bases and J 2 bases; bases outside gene matches: 9. The CDR3 extends over 17 amino acids. From germline, CDR1 is MNHEY and CDR2 SVGAGI. CDR3 sequence (DNA): TGTGCCAGCAGTTACTCGACGGGACAGATTTCGAACTATGGCTACACCTTC. This translates into CASSYSTGQISNYGYTF.

The chain recombines TRBV10-3 with TRBJ2-7; 10 nucleotides line up with TRBD1. J was trimmed by 2 bases and V by 4 bases; bases with no gene match: 8. The CDR3 runs to 16 residues. The germline V gene has CDR1 ENHRY and CDR2 SYGVKD. CDR3 residues: CAISGYTGTGAYEQYF. In nucleotides, the CDR3 is TGTGCCATCAGTGGTTACACCGGGACAGGGGCCTACGAGCAGTACTTC.

This clonotype was seen a few times. The gene calls are TRBV18 and TRBJ1-2; D possibly corresponds to TRBD1 (5 bases). V lost 0 bases, J lost 2 bases, and 10 bases lay in between. Germline V gene lookup returns CDR1 KGHSH and CDR2 LQKENI. This CDR3 is 15 amino acids long. The CDR3 loop is CASSPPGATNYGYTF. CDR3 sequence (DNA): TGTGCCAGCTCACCACCTGGGGCGACGAACTATGGCTACACCTTC.

In its sample, this clonotype was seen many times. This chain joins TRBV28 and TRBJ2-3, with TRBD1 matching over 7 bases. Trimming cost V 2 bases and J 2 bases; bases outside gene matches: 7. Germline V gives CDR1 MDHEN, CDR2 SYDVKM. The CDR3 extends over 16 amino acids. The CDR3 region is CASSLVRGPNTDTQYF. CDR3 coding DNA: TGTGCCAGCAGTTTAGTGAGGGGGCCCAACACAGATACGCAGTATTTT. Together with reference TRBV28 and TRBJ2-3, the CDR3 gives the full variable domain: DVKVTQSSRYLVKRTGEKVFLECVQDMDHENMFWYRQDPGLGLRLIYFSYDVKMKEKGDIPEGYSVSREKKERFSLILESASTNQTSMYLCASSLVRGPNTDTQYFGPGTRLTVL.